The T cell receptor (beta chain) under discussion was sequenced for a study of blood T cells in healthy people across ages. In each sample, at least 7 million PBMCs were isolated. There were at least 5 micrograms of total RNA extracted from every sample. It was with a sample-barcoded 5' primer and a J-beta primer mix that a second PCR of roughly 6 to 12 cycles was run. TCRdb redid the calling of the 5' RACE reads with MiXCR, one entry per CDR3 protein. This sample has some 1.5 million distinct CDR3 sequences, with roughly 30% found just once. Germline CDR1 and CDR2: SGDLS and YYNGEE. V gave up 4 bases and J gave up 3 bases, with 26 bases separating them. This CDR3 comprises 18 residues. Ten or more counts support this clonotype.

The source of this sequence is a woman in her twenties or thirties in good health. Sample: blood. J is TRBJ2-7 and V is TRBV9, with D possibly TRBD2 on 6 matching bases. Here the CDR3 reads CASSPRDSKRARGYEQYF. CDR3 sequence (DNA): TGTGCCAGCAGCCCTCGGGACTCCAAAAGGGCGAGGGGCTACGAGCAGTACTTC. The whole variable domain, remainder taken from reference TRBV9 and TRBJ2-7, is DSGVTQTPKHLITATGQRVTLRCSPRSGDLSVYWYQQSLDQGLQFLIQYYNGEERAKGNILERFSAQQFPDLHSELNLSSLELGDSALYFCASSPRDSKRARGYEQYFGPGTRLTVT.